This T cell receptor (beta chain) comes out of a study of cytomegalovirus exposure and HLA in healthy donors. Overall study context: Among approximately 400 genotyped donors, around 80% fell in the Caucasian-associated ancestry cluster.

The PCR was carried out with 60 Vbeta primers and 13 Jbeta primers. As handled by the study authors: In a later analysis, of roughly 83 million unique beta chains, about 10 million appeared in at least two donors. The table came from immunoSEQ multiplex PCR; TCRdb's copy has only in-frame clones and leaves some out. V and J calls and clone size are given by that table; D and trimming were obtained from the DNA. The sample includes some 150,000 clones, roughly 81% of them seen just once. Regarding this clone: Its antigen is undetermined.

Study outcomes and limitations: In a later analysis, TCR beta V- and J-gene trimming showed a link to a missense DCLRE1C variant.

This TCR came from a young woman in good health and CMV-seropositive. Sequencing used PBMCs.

The CDR3 DNA reads as TGCGCCAGCAGCTTGAGAACAGGGGTTCAGAACACTGAAGCTTTCTTT. It translates to CASSLRTGVQNTEAFF. The chain has TRBV5-1 and TRBJ1-1; 7 bases are a match to TRBD1. The trim removed 1 base at V and 1 base at J, leaving 7 bases unmatched. CDR1 SGHRS and CDR2 YFSETQ come from the germline V gene. The CDR3 loop spans 16 amino acids.